This TCR beta chain was found in a study of blood T cell repertoires in COVID-19. Sequenced by immunoSEQ multiplex PCR; TCRdb stores in-frame clones only, minus some. The data show around 19,000 clones, roughly 86% seen once. Material: peripheral blood. This TCR was sampled from a human donor in a cohort sampled during active COVID-19. The donor label of this sample is uncertain.

DNA of the CDR3: TGTGCCAGCAGCCAGGGACTAGCGGGAGTGGGAGATACGCAGTATTTT. Amino acid sequence: CASSQGLAGVGDTQYF. This chain joins TRBV11-1 and TRBJ2-3, with TRBD2 matching over 14 bases. V was clipped by 5 bases and J by 5 bases; unmatched bases: 6. This CDR3 is built from 16 residues. From germline, CDR1 is SGHAT and CDR2 FQDESV (reference sequence). Filled out from reference TRBV11-1 and TRBJ2-3, the complete variable domain reads EAEVAQSPRYKITEKSQAVAFWCDPISGHATLYWYRQILGQGPELLVQFQDESVVDDSQLPKDRFSAERLKGVDSTLKIQPAELGDSAMYLCASSQGLAGVGDTQYFGPGTRLTVL.